The T cell receptor (beta chain) described here comes from a study of T cell repertoires in cytomegalovirus infection (dated by TCRdb to 2018 to 2020). About the full investigation: The peptide stimulations were aimed at well-studied HLA-B-restricted epitopes as well as recently identified HLA-C-restricted CMV epitopes, whose presentation resists viral immunomodulation. Because public TCR beta signatures pointed to carriage of CMV infection together with the matching HLA type, the HLA type of each donor mattered for the analysis. Study-level results and caveats: In both this cohort and an independent cohort of several hundred donors, the cumulative frequency of public TCR beta family members distinguished carriers of CMV infection plus the relevant HLA type. The ex vivo response was dominated by HLA-C-restricted CMV-specific TCR beta clonotypes, which also provided the single most frequent clonotype in two of eight donors.

The treatment or condition label of this sample denotes: in vitro stimulation with specific CMV peptide epitopes to enrich CMV-specific T cells. TCRdb shows the sequencer as Illumina HiSeq 1500. The public reads were run again by TCRdb, first through fastp at Q25 and then through MiXCR, and only productive beta chains were kept. Each entry merges the rows of one CDR3 protein and shows their most common DNA and genes. In all, the sample holds over 250,000 distinct CDR3 sequences, and 20% to 25% of those were seen once. Roughly a fifth of the sample lies in the top ten. With regard to this clonotype: Its antigen remains undetermined. No per-base quality is available; no much larger clone lies one base away.

Inclusive of the bounding cysteine and phenylalanine, the CDR3 is 13 residues long. Only CDR3 DNA remains: 39 bases, in frame from the first base. V is reduced by 8 bases and J by 8 bases, leaving a spacing of 19 bases between them. The clonotype comes from a human donor in good health (CMV status not recorded). Some clones in this sample may be carry-over from other donors' samples. Specimen: cultured PBMCs, collected from culture after CMV antigen stimulation. In this chain, TRBV5-3 is recombined with TRBJ1-2; the D gene lacks a confident call. TRBV5-3 is designated an ORF whose function remains uncertain. The CDR3: CASSPLIKEGYTF. The DNA reads TGTGCCAGCAGCCCCCTGATAAAGGAAGGCTACACCTTC.